This T cell receptor (beta chain) was identified in a study of siplizumab effects on memory and regulatory T cells. Points from the study as a whole: Mappable alloreactive CD4+ clones were on average 68.8% Treg-derived with siplizumab, roughly 30% in controls. There appeared to be greater diversity in naive T cells than in memory cells, and naive T cells seemed major contributors to the alloresponse.

The length of the CDR3 is 13 residues. The germline CDR1 and CDR2 sequences are SEHNR and FQNEAQ (reference sequence). Trimming left V 7 bases short and J 4 bases short, with 13 bases between. Using immunoSEQ multiplex PCR, the repertoire was profiled, and TCRdb retains in-frame clones only, with some absent. The table records over 85,000 clones, over 95% of them present only once. A word on this clone: The antigen remains undetermined.

This receptor was identified in a human donor in good health. The sequenced material came from naive CD4+ T cells sorted from blood. The J gene is TRBJ1-2, the V gene TRBV7-9; D uncertain. CDR3 residues: CASNIPAGYGYTF. As DNA, the CDR3 is TGTGCCAGCAACATCCCCGCGGGCTATGGCTACACCTTC. The complete variable domain, with remaining parts taken from reference TRBV7-9 and TRBJ1-2, reads DTGVSQNPRHKITKRGQNVTFRCDPISEHNRLYWYRQTLGQGPEFLTYFQNEAQLEKSRLLSDRFSAERPKGSFSTLEIQRTEQGDSAMYLCASNIPAGYGYTFGSGTRLTVV.